The 32 T cell receptor beta chains given below trace back to one sample, sequenced in a study of early T cells in non-severe SARS-CoV-2 infection. TCRdb redid the calling of the 5' RACE reads with MiXCR, one entry per CDR3 protein. The table records 25,000 to 30,000 distinct CDR3 sequences, around 4.5% of them present only once. Sequencing was carried out using whole blood. These receptors were obtained from an adult who was a healthcare worker with PCR-confirmed SARS-CoV-2 infection or an uninfected control (not recorded which).

This clonotype appeared many times. V usage is TRBV27 and J usage is TRBJ2-3, with D possibly being TRBD2 (5 bases). The germline CDR1 and CDR2 sequences are MNHEY and SMNVEV (reference sequence). The germline V and J ends were trimmed by 2 bases and 12 bases, with 15 bases remaining between them. This CDR3 has 13 amino acids. The CDR3 coding sequence is TGTGCCAGCAGTTTAGCCGGACTTAATCCCCAGTATTTT. As protein: CASSLAGLNPQYF.

This clonotype was counted ten times or more. The chain joins TRBV10-2 to TRBJ2-2, with TRBD2 matching 9 bases. CDR3 length: 14 amino acids. V trimming: 8 bases; J trimming: 6 bases; junction bases outside the gene matches: 7. Germline V lookup: CDR1 WSHSY, CDR2 SAAADI. CDR3 DNA sequence: TGCGCCAGCGGTAGCGGGAGTGGGGCCGGGGAGCTGTTTTTT. Translation: CASGSGSGAGELFF.

This clonotype was counted between two and nine times. V and J are TRBV7-9 and TRBJ2-1; 12 positions agree with TRBD2. The germline V gene encodes CDR1 SEHNR and CDR2 FQNEAQ (reference sequence). The ends lost 5 bases at V and 7 bases at J; junction bases unmatched: 9. This CDR3 is 16 amino acids long. Here the CDR3 DNA reads TGTGCCAGCAGCACGCTAGCGGGAGGGTTGATGAATGAGCAGTTCTTC. Its translation is CASSTLAGGLMNEQFF.

V usage is TRBV5-1 and J usage is TRBJ1-2, with 7 bases fitting TRBD1. The CDR3 covers 14 residues. Germline assignment: CDR1 SGHRS and CDR2 YFSETQ. The J segment lost 2 bases and the V segment lost 4 bases, leaving 5 bases of the junction unmatched. The CDR3 protein is CASSNQTGNYGYTF. For the CDR3, the DNA is TGCGCCAGCAGCAACCAGACAGGGAACTATGGCTACACCTTC.

This clonotype occurred many times. The chain recombines TRBV5-1 with TRBJ2-7; D not resolved. Germline V gene sequence: CDR1 SGHRS, CDR2 YFSETQ. This CDR3 has 14 amino acids. The V and J ends lost 4 bases and 0 bases respectively, with 11 bases between them. As DNA, the CDR3 is TGCGCCAGCAGCCTTCTGGACGGCTCCTACGAGCAGTACTTC. It is translated as CASSLLDGSYEQYF.

Ten or more counts support this clonotype. The J gene is TRBJ2-1, the V gene TRBV2; D unresolved. Germline V gene sequence: CDR1 SNHLY, CDR2 FYNNEI. V dropped 3 bases and J dropped 7 bases, with 10 bases sitting between them. The CDR3 contains 13 residues. CDR3: CASSEELRNEQFF. The CDR3 DNA reads TGTGCCAGCAGTGAGGAACTCCGAAATGAGCAGTTCTTC.

This clonotype has a count of ten or more. V gene TRBV7-9 combines with J gene TRBJ2-7, with a weak D call TRBD1 (5 bases). This CDR3 contains 15 residues. V was pared by 0 bases and J by 2 bases, with 11 bases between. From germline, CDR1 is SEHNR and CDR2 FQNEAQ (reference sequence). Written as DNA, the CDR3 is TGTGCCAGCAGCTTAGCGACAGTACCCACCTACGAGCAGTACTTC. Translated, it gives CASSLATVPTYEQYF.

The V call is TRBV5-6, the J call TRBJ2-7, with 7 bases aligning to TRBD1. From germline, CDR1 is SGHDT and CDR2 YYEEEE. The CDR3 consists of 16 residues. The V and J ends lost 4 bases and 0 bases, in that order; junction bases with no gene match: 10. The CDR3 sequence is CASSTSTGFISYEQYF. CDR3 sequence (DNA): TGTGCCAGCAGCACCTCGACAGGGTTCATCTCCTACGAGCAGTACTTC.

This clonotype was observed a handful of times. This rearrangement joins TRBV7-2 to TRBJ1-2, with D unclear. CDR1 and CDR2 (germline): SGHTA, FQGNSA. There are 13 residues in the CDR3. The V gene lost 5 bases and the J gene lost 3 bases, with 10 bases spanning the gap. The DNA of the CDR3 is TGTGCCAGCAGCCGCCGACACGACTATGGCTACACCTTC. Protein sequence: CASSRRHDYGYTF.

This clonotype came up many times. The J gene is TRBJ1-4, the V gene TRBV20-1; 7 bases fit TRBD1. V shed 7 bases, J shed 7 bases, and the junction held 9 bases outside the gene matches. The CDR3 length is 13 residues. The germline V gene has CDR1 DFQATT and CDR2 SNEGSKA (reference sequence). The CDR3, as DNA: TGCAGTGTCGTGGACAGGAGGGGTGAAAAACTGTTTTTT. Encoded protein: CSVVDRRGEKLFF.

This clonotype was counted ten times or more. The gene calls are TRBV7-3 and TRBJ2-3; 14 bases agree with TRBD2. With 0 bases clipped from V and 4 bases from J, the junction kept 3 bases outside the gene matches. The CDR3 covers 17 residues. Germline V gene lookup returns CDR1 SGHTA and CDR2 FQGTGA. Here the CDR3 reads CASSLTGLAGVSDTQYF. The DNA for the CDR3 is TGTGCCAGCAGCTTAACGGGACTAGCGGGAGTATCAGATACGCAGTATTTT.

Ten or more counts support this clonotype. The rearrangement links TRBV2 to TRBJ1-1; D is uncertain. Germline loops: CDR1 SNHLY, CDR2 FYNNEI. The CDR3 has 13 amino acids. The V and J ends lost 1 base and 4 bases respectively, with 7 bases between them. This CDR3 reads CASSEGRGTEAFF. CDR3 bases: TGTGCCAGCAGTGAAGGTCGTGGCACTGAAGCTTTCTTT.

In its sample, this clonotype was seen many times. V gene TRBV28 combines with J gene TRBJ1-2; D unresolved. This CDR3 is built from 12 residues. The V and J ends lost 7 bases and 6 bases respectively, with 12 bases between them. CDR1 and CDR2 from the germline V gene are MDHEN and SYDVKM. DNA for the CDR3: TGTGCCAGCATGGGGTTGAAAGATGGCTACACCTTC. Translating it yields CASMGLKDGYTF.

This clonotype was recorded many times. This chain links TRBV2 with TRBJ2-1, with TRBD2 identical over 7 bases. CDR1 and CDR2 (germline): SNHLY, FYNNEI. V was clipped by 8 bases and J by 9 bases; unmatched bases: 7. CDR3 length: 12 residues. CDR3 loop: CASGSLAGEQFF. In nucleotides, the CDR3 is TGTGCCAGCGGGAGTTTAGCGGGTGAGCAGTTCTTC. The full variable domain, in which reference TRBV2 and TRBJ2-1 provide the parts outside the CDR3, is EPEVTQTPSHQVTQMGQEVILRCVPISNHLYFYWYRQILGQKVEFLVSFYNNEISEKSEIFDDQFSVERPDGSNFTLKIRSTKLEDSAMYFCASGSLAGEQFFGPGTRLTVL.

This clonotype has ten or more counts. The J gene is TRBJ1-1, the V gene TRBV5-6; TRBD1 matches 7 bases. Trimming at V came to 4 bases and at J to 8 bases, leaving 5 bases not matched to a gene. The CDR3 runs to 12 residues. CDR1 is SGHDT and CDR2 is YYEEEE in the germline V gene. The CDR3: CASSAPQGEAFF. The CDR3 DNA reads as TGTGCCAGCAGCGCCCCACAGGGGGAAGCTTTCTTT.

In this sample, this clonotype turned up many times. The chain combines TRBV7-8 with TRBJ1-2; 8 bases are shared with TRBD1. Trimming took 4 bases from V and 4 from J; bases not matched to a gene: 2. Germline lookup yields CDR1 SGHVS and CDR2 FQNEAQ. The CDR3 runs to 13 residues. As DNA, the CDR3 is TGTGCCAGCAGCTCTGGACAGGGCTATGGCTACACCTTC. This encodes CASSSGQGYGYTF.

This clonotype was observed a few times. The chain is built from TRBV5-1 and TRBJ1-1; 7 nucleotides agree with TRBD1. From germline, CDR1 is SGHRS and CDR2 YFSETQ. The CDR3 totals 16 residues. After removal of 2 bases from V and 4 bases from J, the junction contained 11 bases not matched to a gene. CDR3 sequence: CASSLTGVSFGTEAFF. The CDR3, as DNA: TGCGCCAGCAGCTTAACAGGGGTATCATTCGGCACTGAAGCTTTCTTT.

This clonotype ranks as medium-sized (0.01 to 0.1%). This chain links TRBV29-1 with TRBJ1-1; 9 positions agree with TRBD1. The CDR3 runs to 12 residues. The ends lost 6 bases at V and 6 bases at J; junction bases unmatched: 5. Germline-derived CDR1 and CDR2 are SQVTM and ANQGSEA. The CDR3 loop reads CSVTDRGAEAFF. CDR3 nucleotides: TGCAGCGTAACCGACAGGGGGGCTGAAGCTTTCTTT.

The sample holds a few counts of this clonotype. The rearrangement links TRBV4-2 to TRBJ2-7, with 7 bases that match TRBD2. The CDR3 consists of 15 residues. The germline V gene encodes CDR1 LGHNA and CDR2 YNFKEQ. Trimming took 0 bases from V and 6 from J; bases not matched to a gene: 8. CDR3 amino acids: CASSQDGYQRGEQYF. CDR3 nucleotide sequence: TGTGCCAGCAGCCAAGACGGGTACCAGCGGGGCGAGCAGTACTTC.

This clonotype was observed many times. V usage is TRBV28 and J usage is TRBJ2-7; D not certain. The V end was cut by 8 bases, the J end by 4 bases, with 15 bases between. CDR3 length: 13 amino acids. CDR1 and CDR2 from the germline V gene are MDHEN and SYDVKM. This CDR3 reads CASESHGRYEQYF. CDR3 coding DNA: TGTGCCAGCGAATCCCACGGTCGATACGAGCAGTACTTC. Using reference TRBV28 and TRBJ2-7 for the parts outside the CDR3, the full variable domain is DVKVTQSSRYLVKRTGEKVFLECVQDMDHENMFWYRQDPGLGLRLIYFSYDVKMKEKGDIPEGYSVSREKKERFSLILESASTNQTSMYLCASESHGRYEQYFGPGTRLTVT.

This clonotype was seen ten or more times. The chain uses TRBV11-2 and TRBJ2-3; 10 nucleotides match TRBD2. V lost 1 base to trimming and J lost 9 bases; unmatched junction nucleotides: 4. Germline lookup yields CDR1 SGHAT and CDR2 FQNNGV. The CDR3 is made up of 14 amino acids. CDR3 amino acids: CASSLGIAGGTQYF. As DNA, the CDR3 is TGTGCCAGCAGCTTAGGTATAGCGGGGGGAACGCAGTATTTT.

Only a few counts were recorded for this clonotype. This sequence joins TRBV19 and TRBJ1-2; D possibly corresponds to TRBD1 (6 bases). Germline V gene data show CDR1 as LNHDA and CDR2 as SQIVND (reference sequence). This CDR3 has 16 residues. V lost 7 bases to trimming and J lost 0 bases, with 18 bases between them. CDR3: CASTVNHREANYGYTF. In DNA form, the CDR3 reads TGTGCCAGTACGGTGAATCACAGGGAAGCTAACTATGGCTACACCTTC.

This clonotype was detected many times. The chain is built from TRBV2 and TRBJ2-2; perhaps TRBD1 as D (6 bases). V was shortened by 10 bases and J by 3 bases, with 15 bases between the two germline ends. The V gene's germline CDR1 is SNHLY and CDR2 FYNNEI. The CDR3 spans 14 residues. Here the CDR3 DNA reads TGTGCCACCCTGGGGGCTTACTACACCGGGGAGCTGTTTTTT. This gives the protein CATLGAYYTGELFF.

Many counts were recorded for this clonotype. The gene calls are TRBV3-1 and TRBJ2-3, with 16 bases that match TRBD2. The CDR3 covers 16 residues. Germline values: CDR1 LGHDT, CDR2 YNNKEL (reference sequence). V was clipped by 3 bases and J by 10 bases; unmatched bases: 7. The CDR3 bases are TGTGCCAGCAGCCAGATGGGACTAGCGGGAGGGCCGCCGCAGTATTTT. It codes for CASSQMGLAGGPPQYF.

This clonotype has only a few counts. This rearrangement joins TRBV9 to TRBJ2-7; a possible D gene is TRBD1 (6 bases). This CDR3 region has 11 residues. Trimming removed 4 bases at V and 7 bases at J, with 9 bases between. The germline V gene encodes CDR1 SGDLS and CDR2 YYNGEE. In DNA, the CDR3 is TGTGCCAGCAGCTATGGGACAGAGCAGTACTTC. Its protein is CASSYGTEQYF. The variable domain in full, with the rest retrieved from reference TRBV9 and TRBJ2-7, is DSGVTQTPKHLITATGQRVTLRCSPRSGDLSVYWYQQSLDQGLQFLIQYYNGEERAKGNILERFSAQQFPDLHSELNLSSLELGDSALYFCASSYGTEQYFGPGTRLTVT.

Ten or more counts support this clonotype. The chain carries TRBV29-1 and TRBJ2-3, with D unresolved. CDR3 length: 12 residues. Trimming took off 3 bases at V and 2 bases at J, with 6 bases between the two ends. CDR1 and CDR2 (germline): SQVTM, ANQGSEA. The chain's CDR3 is CSVDDPTDTQYF. CDR3 bases: TGCAGCGTTGATGATCCCACAGATACGCAGTATTTT.

This clonotype was counted ten times or more. This chain connects TRBV28 to TRBJ2-6, with D unclear. The V gene lost 3 bases and the J gene lost 0 bases, with 6 bases spanning the gap. This CDR3 contains 15 residues. Germline V lookup: CDR1 MDHEN, CDR2 SYDVKM. The CDR3: CASSFGSSGANVLTF. The DNA for the CDR3 is TGTGCCAGCAGTTTCGGAAGCTCTGGGGCCAACGTCCTGACTTTC.

In this sample, this clonotype turned up a few times. The rearrangement joins TRBV4-2 to TRBJ2-2, with unresolved D. Germline V gene data show CDR1 as LGHNA and CDR2 as YNFKEQ. The CDR3 consists of 14 residues. The V and J ends lost 1 base and 5 bases respectively, with 8 bases between them. The CDR3 DNA reads as TGTGCCAGCAGCCAAGGGGGAATGACCGGGGAGCTGTTTTTT. It codes for CASSQGGMTGELFF.

This clonotype came up many times. The J gene is TRBJ1-4, the V gene TRBV5-1, with 7 bases aligning to TRBD1. V lost 0 bases and J lost 8; bases outside the gene matches: 7. The CDR3 is 15 amino acids. Germline values: CDR1 SGHRS, CDR2 YFSETQ. The CDR3 sequence is CASSLVQGTREKLFF. The CDR3 region has the DNA TGCGCCAGCAGCTTGGTACAGGGGACGAGAGAAAAACTGTTTTTT.

In this sample, this clonotype turned up many times. This chain joins TRBV9 and TRBJ1-1; TRBD1 aligns across 7 bases. This CDR3 has 15 residues. After removal of 4 bases from V and 0 bases from J, the junction contained 6 bases not matched to a gene. CDR1 and CDR2 (germline): SGDLS, YYNGEE. CDR3 amino acids: CASSPGGRMNTEAFF. The DNA of the CDR3 is TGTGCCAGCAGCCCAGGGGGACGAATGAACACTGAAGCTTTCTTT.

The chain has TRBV18 and TRBJ2-1; 12 nucleotides align to TRBD2. The CDR3 length is 13 residues. Losses at the gene ends were 3 bases for V and 15 bases for J; bases not matched to a gene: 6. CDR1 KGHSH and CDR2 LQKENI come from the germline V gene. The CDR3 nucleotides read TGTGCCAGCTCACCGTCCGGACTAGCGGGACTGTTCTTC. Translated: CASSPSGLAGLFF.

This clonotype was detected many times. The chain couples TRBV2 to TRBJ2-5, with 9 positions matching TRBD2. The germline V gene has CDR1 SNHLY and CDR2 FYNNEI. J gave up 5 bases and V 2 bases, and 12 bases lay outside the gene matches. The CDR3 totals 17 residues. This CDR3 is CASSERLAGAARETQYF. The CDR3 DNA reads as TGTGCCAGCAGTGAACGGTTAGCGGGGGCCGCCCGGGAGACCCAGTACTTC.